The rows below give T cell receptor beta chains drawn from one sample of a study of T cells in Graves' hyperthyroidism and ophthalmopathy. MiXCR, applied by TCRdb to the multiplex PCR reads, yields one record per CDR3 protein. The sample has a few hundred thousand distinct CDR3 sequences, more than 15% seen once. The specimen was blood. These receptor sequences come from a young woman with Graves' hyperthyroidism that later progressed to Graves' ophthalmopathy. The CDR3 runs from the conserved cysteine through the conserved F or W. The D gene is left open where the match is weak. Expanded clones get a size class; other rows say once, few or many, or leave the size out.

cdr3_nt: TGTGCCACCAGCAGAAGACAGGGGGCTTCCTACGAGCAGTACTTC
cdr3_aa: CATSRRQGASYEQYF
d_call: TRBD1
clone_size: many
v_call: TRBV15
j_call: TRBJ2-7

cdr3_nt: TGTGCCAGCAGCTCCCGAAAGTTGGGGTCGAAAAACATTCAGTACTTC
cdr3_aa: CASSSRKLGSKNIQYF
d_call: NA
clone_size: few
v_call: TRBV5-5
j_call: TRBJ2-4

cdr3_nt: TGTGCCAGCAGCCAAGACGCCGGAGTAAAACTGTTTTTT
cdr3_aa: CASSQDAGVKLFF
d_call: NA
clone_size: many
v_call: TRBV3-1
j_call: TRBJ1-4

cdr3_nt: TGTGCCAGCAGCCGAGGTTCCTCGAGCACCGGGGAGCTGTTTTTT
cdr3_aa: CASSRGSSSTGELFF
d_call: NA
clone_size: NA
v_call: TRBV3-1
j_call: TRBJ2-2

cdr3_nt: TGTGCCAGCAGCCGAAGGAGGCTCGAGACCCAGTACTTC
cdr3_aa: CASSRRRLETQYF
d_call: NA
clone_size: NA
v_call: TRBV14
j_call: TRBJ2-5

cdr3_nt: TGTGCCAGCAGCTTCACCCGGGACTTACTCATCTATGGCTACACCTTC
cdr3_aa: CASSFTRDLLIYGYTF
d_call: NA
clone_size: few
v_call: TRBV7-8
j_call: TRBJ1-2

cdr3_nt: TGTGCCAGCAGTTCCCGCGGGACCAACGTCCTGACTTTC
cdr3_aa: CASSSRGTNVLTF
d_call: NA
clone_size: many
v_call: TRBV2
j_call: TRBJ2-6

cdr3_nt: TGCAGTGCTAGACCGGAGCGGGCCTCAGGGAATATAGATACGCAGTATTTT
cdr3_aa: CSARPERASGNIDTQYF
d_call: NA
clone_size: few
v_call: TRBV20-1
j_call: TRBJ2-3

cdr3_nt: TGTGCCAGCAGTACCGGGACGACTGGGGGCTACACCTTC
cdr3_aa: CASSTGTTGGYTF
d_call: NA
clone_size: many
v_call: TRBV28
j_call: TRBJ1-2

cdr3_nt: TGTGCCAGCAGCTTAGGACACGCTGACTATGGCTACACCTTC
cdr3_aa: CASSLGHADYGYTF
d_call: NA
clone_size: few
v_call: TRBV7-2
j_call: TRBJ1-2

cdr3_nt: TGTGCCAGCAGCTTATATCGGGGACAGGGGCTGAGTGGCTACACCTTC
cdr3_aa: CASSLYRGQGLSGYTF
d_call: TRBD1
clone_size: few
v_call: TRBV7-2
j_call: TRBJ1-2

cdr3_nt: TGTGCCAGCAGCTTAGTCCCTCCTGCGGGAGTGGCACTCGAAAACATTCAGTACTTC
cdr3_aa: CASSLVPPAGVALENIQYF
d_call: TRBD2
clone_size: many
v_call: TRBV11-2
j_call: TRBJ2-4

cdr3_nt: TGTGCCAGCAGTGAAGTAGCGGGAGGACCCTCCTACGAGCAGTACTTC
cdr3_aa: CASSEVAGGPSYEQYF
d_call: TRBD2
clone_size: many
v_call: TRBV2
j_call: TRBJ2-7

cdr3_nt: TGCGCCAGCAGCTTGAGTCGGAGCTCTGGGGCCAACGTCCTGACTTTC
cdr3_aa: CASSLSRSSGANVLTF
d_call: NA
clone_size: few
v_call: TRBV5-1
j_call: TRBJ2-6

cdr3_nt: TGTGCCACCCTCGGGACAGGGCTCGAGCAGTACTTC
cdr3_aa: CATLGTGLEQYF
d_call: TRBD1
clone_size: NA
v_call: TRBV27
j_call: TRBJ2-7

cdr3_nt: TGTGCCAGCAGTTACTCCGACGTTGTCACAGATACGCAGTATTTT
cdr3_aa: CASSYSDVVTDTQYF
d_call: NA
clone_size: NA
v_call: TRBV6-2/TRBV6-3
j_call: TRBJ2-3

cdr3_nt: TGTGCCAGCAGCCAATCGACGGGTGGACTCGGAAACACCATATATTTT
cdr3_aa: CASSQSTGGLGNTIYF
d_call: NA
clone_size: NA
v_call: TRBV16
j_call: TRBJ1-3

cdr3_nt: TGTGCCAGCAGCGTAGCAAATGGGCGCCACTCAGATACGCAGTATTTT
cdr3_aa: CASSVANGRHSDTQYF
d_call: NA
clone_size: few
v_call: TRBV9
j_call: TRBJ2-3

cdr3_nt: TGTGCCAGCAGCGAGAAGTCGGGAGGGGGAGAGACCCAGTACTTC
cdr3_aa: CASSEKSGGGETQYF
d_call: TRBD2
clone_size: NA
v_call: TRBV5-4
j_call: TRBJ2-5

cdr3_nt: TGTGCCAGCAGCCGGGCTAGGACGGGCCGTGATGAGCAGTTCTTC
cdr3_aa: CASSRARTGRDEQFF
d_call: NA
clone_size: NA
v_call: TRBV14
j_call: TRBJ2-1

cdr3_nt: TGTGCCACAGAGGAACGTCCAGGCTATGGCTACACCTTC
cdr3_aa: CATEERPGYGYTF
d_call: NA
clone_size: few
v_call: TRBV19
j_call: TRBJ1-2

cdr3_nt: TGTGCCAGCAGCTCCAGACAGGGGTTGAAGGAGTGGTTTAGGGGCTCCTACGAGCGGTACTTC
cdr3_aa: CASSSRQGLKEWFRGSYERYF
d_call: TRBD1
clone_size: few
v_call: TRBV2
j_call: TRBJ2-7

cdr3_nt: TGTGCCAGCATCAGGGGACAGGGCTACGAGCAGTACTTC
cdr3_aa: CASIRGQGYEQYF
d_call: TRBD1
clone_size: many
v_call: TRBV2
j_call: TRBJ2-7

cdr3_nt: TGTGCCAGTAGTAAGCTATCCAGCTCCTACAATGAGCAGTTCTTC
cdr3_aa: CASSKLSSSYNEQFF
d_call: NA
clone_size: few
v_call: TRBV19
j_call: TRBJ2-1

cdr3_nt: TGTGCCTGGAACAATGAGGGTAGCGAGCAGTACTTC
cdr3_aa: CAWNNEGSEQYF
d_call: NA
clone_size: NA
v_call: TRBV30
j_call: TRBJ2-7

cdr3_nt: TGCAGTGCTAGGGGAGACAGCGGACGAGATACGCAGTATTTT
cdr3_aa: CSARGDSGRDTQYF
d_call: NA
clone_size: few
v_call: TRBV20-1
j_call: TRBJ2-3

cdr3_nt: TGTGCCAGCAGCCTCCGGGACCTTTATCAGCCCCAGCATTTT
cdr3_aa: CASSLRDLYQPQHF
d_call: NA
clone_size: NA
v_call: TRBV28
j_call: TRBJ1-5

cdr3_nt: TGTGCCATCAGTCGCAGCCCTTACGGGGGTTCTGGTTATGGCTACACCTTC
cdr3_aa: CAISRSPYGGSGYGYTF
d_call: NA
clone_size: many
v_call: TRBV10-3
j_call: TRBJ1-2

cdr3_nt: TGTGCCAGCAGCTTAGACGTGACAGGGCAGTATTTT
cdr3_aa: CASSLDVTGQYF
d_call: NA
clone_size: NA
v_call: TRBV11-2
j_call: TRBJ2-3

cdr3_nt: TGTGCCAGCAGTGTAGGCCTAGCGGGAGCCTCCTACAATGAGCAGTTCTTC
cdr3_aa: CASSVGLAGASYNEQFF
d_call: TRBD2
clone_size: many
v_call: TRBV2
j_call: TRBJ2-1

cdr3_nt: TGTGCCTCAAAAGGGAGGGATGCACAAGAGACCCAGTACTTC
cdr3_aa: CASKGRDAQETQYF
d_call: TRBD2
clone_size: NA
v_call: TRBV10-3
j_call: TRBJ2-5

cdr3_nt: TGTGCCAGCAGCTCGGGAGGACGGTACCAAGAGACCCAGTACTTC
cdr3_aa: CASSSGGRYQETQYF
d_call: TRBD2
clone_size: many
v_call: TRBV7-9
j_call: TRBJ2-5

cdr3_nt: TGCAGTGCTCCGTTTGGGGGGACCCCTCTGTACAATGAGCAGTTCTTC
cdr3_aa: CSAPFGGTPLYNEQFF
d_call: NA
clone_size: NA
v_call: TRBV20-1
j_call: TRBJ2-1

cdr3_nt: TGTGCCAGCAGTCGGGTAGGGGGTGAGCAGTTCTTC
cdr3_aa: CASSRVGGEQFF
d_call: NA
clone_size: many
v_call: TRBV27
j_call: TRBJ2-1

cdr3_nt: TGTGCCAGCACCGTCTTAATCGTGGATGAAAAACTGTTTTTT
cdr3_aa: CASTVLIVDEKLFF
d_call: NA
clone_size: many
v_call: TRBV2
j_call: TRBJ1-4

cdr3_nt: TGTGCCAGCAGTTACTCCTTTAGCCAGGCTGGGGCCAACGTCCTGACTTTC
cdr3_aa: CASSYSFSQAGANVLTF
d_call: NA
clone_size: many
v_call: TRBV6-2/TRBV6-3
j_call: TRBJ2-6

cdr3_nt: TGTGCCAGCTCACCACCGCAGGGCCAAGAGACCCAGTACTTC
cdr3_aa: CASSPPQGQETQYF
d_call: NA
clone_size: NA
v_call: TRBV18
j_call: TRBJ2-5

cdr3_nt: TGTGCCAGCAGTTCCGGGCTAGCGGGTTATTACGAGCAGTACTTC
cdr3_aa: CASSSGLAGYYEQYF
d_call: TRBD2
clone_size: few
v_call: TRBV12-3/TRBV12-4
j_call: TRBJ2-7

cdr3_nt: TGTGCCAGCAGTTTATCGGTGCGCACCGGGGAGCTGTTTTTT
cdr3_aa: CASSLSVRTGELFF
d_call: NA
clone_size: many
v_call: TRBV27
j_call: TRBJ2-2

cdr3_nt: TGTGCCAGCAGCTTAGTAGTAGGGGCGGGGCACGACAGTTACGAGCAGTACTTC
cdr3_aa: CASSLVVGAGHDSYEQYF
d_call: NA
clone_size: few
v_call: TRBV7-8
j_call: TRBJ2-7

cdr3_nt: TGTGCCACCAGCCGAGGACAGGGGAGGTACAATGAGCAGTTCTTC
cdr3_aa: CATSRGQGRYNEQFF
d_call: TRBD1
clone_size: NA
v_call: TRBV24-1
j_call: TRBJ2-1

cdr3_nt: TGTGCCAGCAGTTTTCGCAAAGGGACTGAAGCTTTCTTT
cdr3_aa: CASSFRKGTEAFF
d_call: NA
clone_size: many
v_call: TRBV2
j_call: TRBJ1-1

cdr3_nt: TGCGCCAGCAGCTTGGATCAGGTTTCTATTCAGTACTTC
cdr3_aa: CASSLDQVSIQYF
d_call: NA
clone_size: NA
v_call: TRBV5-1
j_call: TRBJ2-4

cdr3_nt: TGTGCCAGCAGCTTAGATCCGGGTAGAAACACCATATATTTT
cdr3_aa: CASSLDPGRNTIYF
d_call: NA
clone_size: NA
v_call: TRBV7-9
j_call: TRBJ1-3

cdr3_nt: TGTGCCAGCAGTGTCGGACTCGGCACAGATACGCAGTATTTT
cdr3_aa: CASSVGLGTDTQYF
d_call: NA
clone_size: few
v_call: TRBV28
j_call: TRBJ2-3

cdr3_nt: TGTGCCAGCAGTGAACATAACAATCAGCCCCAGCATTTT
cdr3_aa: CASSEHNNQPQHF
d_call: NA
clone_size: few
v_call: TRBV25-1
j_call: TRBJ1-5

cdr3_nt: TGTGCCAGCAGTTTATCGCCCTCCACGACGTTCCTATACGAGCAGTACTTC
cdr3_aa: CASSLSPSTTFLYEQYF
d_call: NA
clone_size: few
v_call: TRBV12-3/TRBV12-4
j_call: TRBJ2-7

cdr3_nt: TGTGCCAGCAGTTTACAGCTACTCACTGAAGCTTTCTTT
cdr3_aa: CASSLQLLTEAFF
d_call: NA
clone_size: NA
v_call: TRBV12-3/TRBV12-4
j_call: TRBJ1-1

cdr3_nt: TGTGCCAGCAGCTTATATGGCCCCTCCTCCTACAATGAGCAGTTCTTC
cdr3_aa: CASSLYGPSSYNEQFF
d_call: NA
clone_size: many
v_call: TRBV7-3
j_call: TRBJ2-1

cdr3_nt: TGTGCCAGCAGGATACAGGGGGTGAACACTGAAGCTTTCTTT
cdr3_aa: CASRIQGVNTEAFF
d_call: TRBD1
clone_size: many
v_call: TRBV6-1
j_call: TRBJ1-1

cdr3_nt: TGTGCCAGCAGTCCTACGACAAGGGGGTTCCAAGAGACCCAGTACTTC
cdr3_aa: CASSPTTRGFQETQYF
d_call: NA
clone_size: many
v_call: TRBV7-2
j_call: TRBJ2-5

cdr3_nt: TGTGCCAGCAGTTACTCCGGGACCGGCGAGCAGTACTTC
cdr3_aa: CASSYSGTGEQYF
d_call: NA
clone_size: many
v_call: TRBV6-5
j_call: TRBJ2-7

cdr3_nt: TGCAGTGCTAGAGATCCCTTAGCGGGAGGGCCCCCCTACGAGCAGTACTTC
cdr3_aa: CSARDPLAGGPPYEQYF
d_call: TRBD2
clone_size: many
v_call: TRBV20-1
j_call: TRBJ2-7

cdr3_nt: TGTGCCAGCAGTCTCGCCGGGGGCTTAGAAAAACTGTTTTTT
cdr3_aa: CASSLAGGLEKLFF
d_call: NA
clone_size: many
v_call: TRBV28
j_call: TRBJ1-4

cdr3_nt: TGCAGCGTTGAATGCCGGGACACTAGCACAGATACGCAGTATTTT
cdr3_aa: CSVECRDTSTDTQYF
d_call: NA
clone_size: many
v_call: TRBV29-1
j_call: TRBJ2-3

cdr3_nt: TGTGCCAGCAGTTGGGACAGGGGGTACGAGCAGTACTTC
cdr3_aa: CASSWDRGYEQYF
d_call: TRBD1
clone_size: many
v_call: TRBV28
j_call: TRBJ2-7

cdr3_nt: TGCAGTGCTAGAGTTTCAGCGGGAGCCTACGAGCAGTACTTC
cdr3_aa: CSARVSAGAYEQYF
d_call: TRBD2
clone_size: many
v_call: TRBV20-1
j_call: TRBJ2-7